This T cell receptor beta chain stems from a study of T cell responses to AZD1222 COVID-19 vaccine. The length of the CDR3 is 13 residues. Germline V gene lookup returns CDR1 MNHNY and CDR2 SVGAGI (reference sequence). Trimming stripped 6 bases from V and 2 bases from J, with 11 bases between. Data came from immunoSEQ multiplex PCR; TCRdb stores just in-frame clones and leaves some out. This sample has some 54,000 clones, with 70% to 90% found just once. The TCR was taken from an adult in good health. The gene calls are TRBV6-6 and TRBJ2-7; maybe TRBD1 (6 bases). The sample here was peripheral blood, taken on day 0 of AZD1222 vaccination. CDR3 in DNA: TGTGCCAGCAGCACAGGGACGGCCTACGAGCAGTACTTC. Encoded protein: CASSTGTAYEQYF.